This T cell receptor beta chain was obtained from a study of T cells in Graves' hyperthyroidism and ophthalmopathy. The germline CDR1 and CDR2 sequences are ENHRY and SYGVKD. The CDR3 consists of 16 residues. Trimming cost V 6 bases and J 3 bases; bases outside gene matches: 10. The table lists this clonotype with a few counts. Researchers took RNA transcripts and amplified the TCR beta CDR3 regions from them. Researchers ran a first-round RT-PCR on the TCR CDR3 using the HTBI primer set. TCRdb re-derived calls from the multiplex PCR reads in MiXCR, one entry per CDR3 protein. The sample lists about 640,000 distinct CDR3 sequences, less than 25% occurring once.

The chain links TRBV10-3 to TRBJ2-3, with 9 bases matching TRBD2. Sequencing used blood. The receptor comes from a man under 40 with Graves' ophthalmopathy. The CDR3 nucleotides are TGTGCCATCAGCCCCCGGCAGGCGGGAGGGACAGATACGCAGTATTTT. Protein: CAISPRQAGGTDTQYF.